This T cell receptor beta chain was sequenced in a study of blood T cell repertoires in COVID-19. Overall study context: T cells, B-cell-depleted T cells, or PBMCs supplied cDNA or gDNA.

Clinical history as reported by participants underpinned cohort assignment. The CDR3 length is 17 residues. In germline, CDR1 is MNHNS, CDR2 SASEGT. V was pared by 4 bases and J by 7 bases, with 17 bases of the junction left unmatched. The protocol was immunoSEQ multiplex PCR, while the TCRdb copy is restricted to in-frame clones and leaves out a portion. The table records hundreds of thousands of clones, under 90% of them present only once. This chain uses TRBV6-1 with TRBJ1-2; 8 nucleotides line up with TRBD1. The sequenced sample consisted of PBMCs or T cells enriched from blood (not recorded which). This clonotype was sampled from a man between 18 and 35 years old who had recovered from COVID-19. CDR3 in DNA: TGTGCCAGCAGTGGTTGGACAGGGCCTTATCATGAGGGTGGCTACACCTTC. Encoded protein: CASSGWTGPYHEGGYTF.